A single sample gave rise to the 13 T cell receptor beta chains below, sequenced in a study of blood T cell repertoires in COVID-19. Profiling relied on immunoSEQ multiplex PCR, and the TCRdb table lists in-frame clones only, not all of them. The sample has approximately 77,000 clones; about 91% are singletons. Material: peripheral blood. All receptors come from a woman older than 75 with acute or convalescent COVID-19.

The CDR3 DNA reads TGTGCCACCAGTGATTCCGGGACAGTGAAGCAGTTCTTC. It is translated as CATSDSGTVKQFF. This sequence joins TRBV24-1 and TRBJ2-1; 7 bases match TRBD1. The junction had 5 bases not matched to a gene; V was cut back by 2 bases and J by 11 bases. The CDR3 loop spans 13 amino acids. Germline V lookup: CDR1 KGHDR, CDR2 SFDVKD.

CDR3 nucleotides: TGTGCCAGCAGTTTTACCAGGGTAGTGAATGAGCAGTTCTTC. This gives the protein CASSFTRVVNEQFF. This chain uses TRBV28 with TRBJ2-1; D is possibly TRBD1 (5 bases). V was trimmed by 3 bases and J by 7 bases, leaving 13 bases between them. This CDR3 comprises 14 residues. CDR1 and CDR2 from the germline V gene are MDHEN and SYDVKM.

This clone turned up a few times. The chain recombines TRBV9 with TRBJ2-3; TRBD2 matches 8 bases. The germline V gene encodes CDR1 SGDLS and CDR2 YYNGEE. J gave up 6 bases and V 0 bases, and 9 bases lay outside the gene matches. The CDR3 spans 16 residues. CDR3 in amino acids: CASSVAPGGLGDTQYF. CDR3 DNA sequence: TGTGCCAGCAGCGTAGCACCGGGGGGGCTGGGGGATACGCAGTATTTT. Variable domain in full (rest from reference TRBV9 and TRBJ2-3): DSGVTQTPKHLITATGQRVTLRCSPRSGDLSVYWYQQSLDQGLQFLIQYYNGEERAKGNILERFSAQQFPDLHSELNLSSLELGDSALYFCASSVAPGGLGDTQYFGPGTRLTVL.

V is TRBV9 and J is TRBJ1-2, with D uncertain. Germline assignment: CDR1 SGDLS and CDR2 YYNGEE. The CDR3 loop spans 14 amino acids. V lost 6 bases to trimming and J lost 4 bases, with 16 bases between them. The CDR3 DNA follows: TGTGCCAGCAACAACAATGAGGGCGGCTATGGCTACACCTTC. Protein: CASNNNEGGYGYTF.

This chain connects TRBV5-4 to TRBJ2-3; 7 nucleotides agree with TRBD1. CDR1 and CDR2 (germline): SGHNT, YYREEE (reference sequence). J lost 2 bases, V lost 4 bases, and 10 bases had no gene match. This CDR3 is 16 amino acids long. The CDR3 coding sequence is TGTGCCAGCAGCCGCTCGACAGGGAGTCTCACAGATACGCAGTATTTT. Translated, it gives CASSRSTGSLTDTQYF.

The chain joins TRBV5-1 to TRBJ2-3; the D is unclear. The V end was cut by 4 bases, the J end by 2 bases, with 11 bases between. The CDR3 consists of 14 residues. CDR1 and CDR2 (germline): SGHRS, YFSETQ. The CDR3 region has the DNA TGCGCCAGCAGCCCCGGTAAGCCCACAGATACGCAGTATTTT. Translating gives CASSPGKPTDTQYF. The full variable domain, rest sourced from reference TRBV5-1 and TRBJ2-3, is KAGVTQTPRYLIKTRGQQVTLSCSPISGHRSVSWYQQTPGQGLQFLFEYFSETQRNKGNFPGRFSGRQFSNSRSEMNVSTLELGDSALYLCASSPGKPTDTQYFGPGTRLTVL.

V usage is TRBV15 and J usage is TRBJ2-3; D ambiguous. Trimming removed 3 bases from V and 6 bases from J, with 7 bases in between. Germline V gene data show CDR1 as LNHNV and CDR2 as YYDKDF (reference sequence). The CDR3 runs 12 residues. The DNA of the CDR3 is TGTGCCACCAGCAGTTACCGGGATACGCAGTATTTT. This sequence encodes CATSSYRDTQYF.

V gene TRBV6-5 combines with J gene TRBJ1-5; TRBD1 matches 10 bases. Trimming took 4 bases from V and 7 from J; bases not matched to a gene: 7. CDR1 MNHEY and CDR2 SVGAGI come from the germline V gene. CDR3 length: 15 residues. CDR3 sequence (DNA): TGTGCCAGCAGTTTAACCGGGACAGGGGCCCAGCCCCAGCATTTT. Its protein product is CASSLTGTGAQPQHF.

This clone was seen only once. The chain combines TRBV5-1 with TRBJ2-1; TRBD2 aligns across 12 bases. Germline CDR1 and CDR2: SGHRS and YFSETQ. CDR3 length: 16 residues. V dropped 6 bases and J dropped 6; count of bases not matched to a gene: 10. CDR3 in amino acids: CASTPSGRALSNEQFF. The CDR3 DNA reads TGCGCCAGCACGCCTAGCGGGAGGGCCCTCAGCAATGAGCAGTTCTTC.

V and J are TRBV5-6 and TRBJ1-1; possible D gene TRBD1, 5 bases. Trimming left V 4 bases short and J 10 bases short, with 20 bases between. Germline lookup yields CDR1 SGHDT and CDR2 YYEEEE. The CDR3 runs to 14 residues. CDR3 coding DNA: TGTGCCAGCAGCACAACCGTGACGCCCCAGGGAGCTTTCTTT. It is translated as CASSTTVTPQGAFF.

The chain employs TRBV2 and TRBJ1-6; D is ambiguous. The ends were cut back, 5 bases at V and 4 bases at J, with 3 bases in the middle. The CDR3 is 12 residues long. The germline V gene has CDR1 SNHLY and CDR2 FYNNEI. CDR3 sequence (DNA): TGTGCCAGCAGTCGTTATAATTCACCCCTCCACTTT. This encodes CASSRYNSPLHF. Based on the CDR3 plus reference TRBV2 and TRBJ1-6, the full variable domain is EPEVTQTPSHQVTQMGQEVILRCVPISNHLYFYWYRQILGQKVEFLVSFYNNEISEKSEIFDDQFSVERPDGSNFTLKIRSTKLEDSAMYFCASSRYNSPLHFGNGTRLTVT.

This chain uses TRBV11-2 with TRBJ2-7, with 9 nucleotides matching TRBD1. This CDR3 region has 14 residues. Unmatched junction bases numbered 7, after V lost 5 bases and J lost 5 bases. Looked up from germline, CDR1 is SGHAT and CDR2 is FQNNGV. The CDR3 DNA reads as TGTGCCAGCAGCCCCACGGGACAGGGCCACGAGCAGTACTTC. Translated: CASSPTGQGHEQYF.

This clone has only one observation. V gene TRBV6-6 combines with J gene TRBJ1-5, with no clear D. The germline gives CDR1 MNHNY, CDR2 SVGAGI (reference sequence). V shed 10 bases and J shed 4 bases, with 20 bases lying between them. This CDR3 is 15 amino acids long. The CDR3 bases are TGTGCCATAAGTGACCGGGAGGGCGTAAATCAGCCCCAGCATTTT. Translated: CAISDREGVNQPQHF.